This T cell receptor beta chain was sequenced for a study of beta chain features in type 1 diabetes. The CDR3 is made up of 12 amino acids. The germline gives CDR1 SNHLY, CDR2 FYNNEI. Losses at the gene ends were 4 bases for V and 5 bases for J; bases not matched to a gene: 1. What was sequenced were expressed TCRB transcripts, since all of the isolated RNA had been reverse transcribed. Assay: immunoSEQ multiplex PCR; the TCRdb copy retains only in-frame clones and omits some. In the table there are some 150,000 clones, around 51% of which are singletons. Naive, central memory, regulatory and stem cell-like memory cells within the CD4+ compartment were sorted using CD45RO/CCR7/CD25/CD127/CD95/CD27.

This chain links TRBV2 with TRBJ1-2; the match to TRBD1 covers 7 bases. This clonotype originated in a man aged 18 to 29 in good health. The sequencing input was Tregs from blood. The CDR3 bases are TGTGCCAGCAGTGGACAGGGATATGGCTACACCTTC. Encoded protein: CASSGQGYGYTF. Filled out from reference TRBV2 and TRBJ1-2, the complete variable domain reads EPEVTQTPSHQVTQMGQEVILRCVPISNHLYFYWYRQILGQKVEFLVSFYNNEISEKSEIFDDQFSVERPDGSNFTLKIRSTKLEDSAMYFCASSGQGYGYTFGSGTRLTVV.